A selection of T cell receptor beta chains follows, all from one sample in a study of vaccination and CD4 T cells after COVID-19. TCRdb processed the PCR reads anew with MiXCR; each CDR3 protein has one entry. The data show several thousand distinct CDR3 sequences, around 50% seen once. Their antigens remain unidentified. Sequenced input: CD4+ T cells from blood, cultured in vitro. Receptors originate from a human donor in good health. CDR3s include the opening cysteine and the closing phenylalanine or tryptophan. A D gene is named only where the DNA matches it firmly. The listing skips clone size in some rows; elsewhere it reads once, few, many or a size class.

CDR3aa,CDR3nt,j_gene,v_gene,abundance,d_gene
CASSYSRRAANTGELFF,TGTGCCAGCAGTTACTCACGACGGGCAGCGAACACCGGGGAGCTGTTTTTT,TRBJ2-2,TRBV6-5,once,-
CASSLGQGRSARHF,TGTGCCAGCAGTTTGGGCCAGGGGAGGTCAGCCCGGCATTTT,TRBJ1-5,TRBV28,-,-
CASSYRQHYGYTF,TGTGCCAGCAGTTACCGACAGCACTATGGCTACACCTTC,TRBJ1-2,TRBV6-5,-,-
CSARRPRTGPMNTEAFF,TGCAGTGCTAGAAGGCCCCGGACAGGACCTATGAACACTGAAGCTTTCTTT,TRBJ1-1,TRBV20-1,-,TRBD1
CASSPRTDSNYGYTF,TGTGCCAGCAGCCCTCGGACAGACTCTAACTATGGCTACACCTTC,TRBJ1-2,TRBV7-2,few,-
CASSLVGLVDGYTF,TGTGCCAGCAGCCTAGTCGGACTGGTCGATGGCTACACCTTC,TRBJ1-2,TRBV7-9,-,-
CASSLVARTKITEAFF,TGTGCCAGCAGCTTAGTGGCCAGAACCAAAATCACTGAAGCTTTCTTT,TRBJ1-1,TRBV7-8,-,-
CASSLERSGAVF,TGTGCCAGCAGCTTAGAAAGATCCGGGGCGGTCTTC,TRBJ1-2,TRBV7-2,-,-
CSIASDRGHQPQHF,TGCAGTATTGCCTCGGACAGGGGGCATCAGCCCCAGCATTTT,TRBJ1-5,TRBV20-1,few,TRBD1
CASSRGLTLGTDTQYF,TGTGCCAGCAGCCGTGGACTAACTTTGGGCACAGATACGCAGTATTTT,TRBJ2-3,TRBV27,few,-
CASSKIGYGYTF,TGTGCCAGCAGCAAGATCGGATATGGCTACACCTTC,TRBJ1-2,TRBV21-1,-,-
CASSPRQGLNTEAFF,TGTGCCAGCAGCCCAAGACAGGGGTTGAACACTGAAGCTTTCTTT,TRBJ1-1,TRBV11-2,-,TRBD1
CASSLEQFEAFF,TGTGCCAGCAGCTTGGAGCAATTTGAAGCTTTCTTT,TRBJ1-1,TRBV5-4,few,-
CASRSGTGVGIQHF,TGTGCCAGCAGGTCCGGGACAGGGGTTGGGATCCAGCATTTT,TRBJ1-5,TRBV12-3/TRBV12-4,-,TRBD1
CASSLTIQGANYGYTF,TGTGCCAGCAGCCTAACAATTCAGGGGGCGAACTATGGCTACACCTTC,TRBJ1-2,TRBV6-2/TRBV6-3,-,TRBD1
CASSAGTSGGASGANVLTF,TGCGCCAGCAGTGCCGGGACTAGCGGGGGGGCCTCTGGGGCCAACGTCCTGACTTTC,TRBJ2-6,TRBV10-1,-,TRBD2
CSARDQGQGGSYEQYF,TGCAGTGCTAGAGATCAGGGACAGGGGGGGTCCTACGAGCAGTACTTC,TRBJ2-7,TRBV20-1,once,TRBD1
CAISEGGAMGQPQHF,TGTGCCATCAGTGAGGGGGGGGCTATGGGTCAGCCCCAGCATTTT,TRBJ1-5,TRBV10-3,-,-
CASSLGGAGTGELFF,TGTGCCAGCAGCTTGGGGGGCGCGGGAACCGGGGAGCTGTTTTTT,TRBJ2-2,TRBV11-3,few,-
CASSLDSGDYGYTF,TGTGCCAGCAGCTTAGATTCGGGGGACTATGGCTACACCTTC,TRBJ1-2,TRBV7-2,-,-